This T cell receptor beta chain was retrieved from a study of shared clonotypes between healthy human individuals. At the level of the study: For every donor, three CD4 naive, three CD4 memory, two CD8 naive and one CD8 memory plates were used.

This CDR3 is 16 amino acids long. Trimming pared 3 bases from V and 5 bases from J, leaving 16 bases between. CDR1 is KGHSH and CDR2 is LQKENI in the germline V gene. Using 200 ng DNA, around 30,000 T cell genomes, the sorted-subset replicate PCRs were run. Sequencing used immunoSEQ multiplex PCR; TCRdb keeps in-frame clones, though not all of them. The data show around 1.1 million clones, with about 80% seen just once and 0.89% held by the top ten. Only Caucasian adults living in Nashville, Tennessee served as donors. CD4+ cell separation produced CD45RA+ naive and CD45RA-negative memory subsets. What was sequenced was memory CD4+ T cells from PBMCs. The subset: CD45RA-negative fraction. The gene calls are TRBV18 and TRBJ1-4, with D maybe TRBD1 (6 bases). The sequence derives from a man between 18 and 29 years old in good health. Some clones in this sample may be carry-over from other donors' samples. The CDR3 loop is CASSPDLGQSNEKLFF. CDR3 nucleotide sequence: TGTGCCAGCTCACCTGATTTAGGACAGTCGAATGAAAAACTGTTTTTT.